The rows below give T cell receptor beta chains drawn from one sample of a study of cytomegalovirus exposure and HLA in healthy donors. Some clones are missing from TCRdb's copy, which holds only in-frame ones; the method was immunoSEQ multiplex PCR. This sample has 110,000 to 150,000 clones, with 77% found just once. Input material: PBMCs. The receptors come from a male donor in good health and CMV-seronegative. Each CDR3 is given with its conserved first and last residue. D genes are given only for firm matches. Clone size, where shown, is once, few, many, or a class for clones that have expanded.

d_gene: NA
v_gene: TRBV6-1
len: 14
j_gene: TRBJ1-5
abundance: NA
CDR3aa: CASSAGSGNQPQHF
CDR3nt: TGTGCCAGCAGTGCTGGGAGTGGCAATCAGCCCCAGCATTTT

d_gene: NA
v_gene: TRBV9
len: 12
j_gene: TRBJ2-5
abundance: NA
CDR3aa: CASSVGGETQYF
CDR3nt: TGTGCCAGCAGCGTAGGAGGTGAGACCCAGTACTTC

d_gene: NA
v_gene: TRBV21-1
len: 16
j_gene: TRBJ2-3
abundance: few
CDR3aa: CASSKEEGARADTQYF
CDR3nt: TGTGCCAGCAGCAAAGAGGAGGGAGCGCGTGCAGATACGCAGTATTTT

d_gene: NA
v_gene: TRBV5-1
len: 17
j_gene: TRBJ1-2
abundance: NA
CDR3aa: CASSLGGGGSSNYGYTF
CDR3nt: TGCGCCAGCAGCTTGGGTGGGGGGGGCAGCTCTAACTATGGCTACACCTTC

d_gene: NA
v_gene: TRBV6-1
len: 12
j_gene: TRBJ1-2
abundance: few
CDR3aa: CASRRGVYGYTF
CDR3nt: TGTGCCAGCAGGCGGGGGGTCTATGGCTACACCTTC

d_gene: NA
v_gene: TRBV28
len: 16
j_gene: TRBJ2-3
abundance: once
CDR3aa: CASSSPRDIYTDTQYF
CDR3nt: TGTGCCAGCAGTTCTCCCCGGGACATATACACAGATACGCAGTATTTT

d_gene: NA
v_gene: TRBV25-1
len: 13
j_gene: TRBJ2-7
abundance: NA
CDR3aa: CASSGGFSYEQYF
CDR3nt: TGTGCCAGCAGTGGAGGGTTTTCCTACGAGCAGTACTTC

d_gene: NA
v_gene: TRBV4-2
len: 17
j_gene: TRBJ1-1
abundance: NA
CDR3aa: CASSQDGVGIMNTEAFF
CDR3nt: TGTGCCAGCAGCCAAGACGGGGTGGGTATCATGAACACTGAAGCTTTCTTT

d_gene: NA
v_gene: TRBV28
len: 13
j_gene: TRBJ2-7
abundance: NA
CDR3aa: CASSGTPGYEQYF
CDR3nt: TGTGCCAGCAGCGGGACACCGGGCTACGAGCAGTACTTC

d_gene: TRBD1
v_gene: TRBV11-3
len: 15
j_gene: TRBJ2-3
abundance: NA
CDR3aa: CASSFFPGGWDTQYF
CDR3nt: TGTGCCAGCAGCTTCTTTCCAGGGGGCTGGGATACGCAGTATTTT

d_gene: TRBD2
v_gene: TRBV27
len: 15
j_gene: TRBJ2-1
abundance: NA
CDR3aa: CASRQLATSYNEQFF
CDR3nt: TGTGCCAGCAGGCAACTAGCGACCTCCTACAATGAGCAGTTCTTC

d_gene: NA
v_gene: TRBV25-1
len: 12
j_gene: TRBJ2-3
abundance: NA
CDR3aa: CASTDSYYTQYF
CDR3nt: TGTGCCAGCACTGACTCCTATTATACGCAGTATTTT